Listed here are 29 T cell receptor beta chains from one sample, sequenced in a study of shared clonotypes between healthy human individuals (dated by TCRdb to 2020 to 2021). The method was the immunoSEQ multiplex PCR assay. The table was pulled from immuneACCESS by TCRdb, which kept in-frame rearrangements only. Such tables lose some clones; where checked, under half of the loss comes from unresolved V genes, and the rest has no known cause. Here the sample has 1,400,000 or so clones; around 98.5% occur a single time. Under 0.45% of the sample is taken by the ten largest. The sequenced sample consisted of naive CD4+ T cells sorted from blood. The cell subset or site label for this specimen denotes: CD45RA+ positively selected. These receptor sequences come from a man aged 25-45 years in good health.

The chain uses TRBV28 and TRBJ2-7, with TRBD1 matching over 9 bases. Germline lookup yields CDR1 MDHEN and CDR2 SYDVKM. The CDR3 runs 15 residues. Trimming cost V 6 bases and J 3 bases; bases outside gene matches: 9. The CDR3 region is CASSPVGTGNYEQYF. The CDR3 DNA sequence: TGTGCCAGCAGCCCAGTTGGGACAGGGAACTACGAGCAGTACTTC.

The chain has TRBV29-1 and TRBJ1-2; perhaps TRBD1 as D (5 bases). The CDR3 extends over 14 amino acids. Trimming removed 0 bases from V and 7 bases from J, with 15 bases in between. Germline CDR1 is SQVTM and CDR2 is ANQGSEA. The chain's CDR3 is CSVEDPGHIGGYTF. The CDR3, as DNA: TGCAGCGTTGAAGACCCGGGGCATATCGGTGGCTACACCTTC.

The chain has TRBV29-1 and TRBJ2-5, with D possibly being TRBD2 (5 bases). V lost 5 bases and J lost 4, with 23 bases in between. This CDR3 contains 16 residues. CDR1 and CDR2 from the germline V gene are SQVTM and ANQGSEA. The CDR3 region is CSVPWRLLNLGETQYF. The CDR3 bases are TGCAGCGTTCCATGGAGGTTGCTGAACTTGGGAGAGACCCAGTACTTC.

This chain joins TRBV11-2 and TRBJ2-5; a possible D gene is TRBD2 (5 bases). This CDR3 has 14 amino acids. Per germline, CDR1 SGHAT and CDR2 FQNNGV. Trimming stripped 2 bases from V and 1 base from J, with 8 bases between. CDR3 sequence (DNA): TGTGCCAGCAGCTTAATGAGCGGCCAAGAGACCCAGTACTTC. This encodes CASSLMSGQETQYF.

This clone was picked up one time. The gene calls are TRBV19 and TRBJ2-7; D gene ambiguous. Deletions cut 6 bases from V and 2 bases from J, with 14 bases between. This CDR3 contains 14 residues. Germline V lookup: CDR1 LNHDA, CDR2 SQIVND (reference sequence). The CDR3 sequence is CASRRADGPYEQYF. The CDR3 coding sequence is TGTGCCAGTAGACGGGCAGATGGGCCCTACGAGCAGTACTTC.

The table lists this clone with a count of one. The chain uses TRBV6-5 and TRBJ1-3; 7 nucleotides match TRBD1. The germline CDR1 and CDR2 sequences are MNHEY and SVGAGI. The CDR3 covers 14 residues. The J segment lost 7 bases and the V segment lost 6 bases, leaving 9 bases of the junction unmatched. In nucleotides, the CDR3 is TGTGCCAGCAGCCTCACAGGGGCCGGGAACACCATATATTTT. Translated, it gives CASSLTGAGNTIYF.

The chain links TRBV28 to TRBJ1-2, with D possibly matching TRBD1 (6 bases). Per the germline V gene, CDR1 is MDHEN and CDR2 is SYDVKM. V gave up 5 bases and J gave up 0 bases, with 16 bases separating them. CDR3 length: 16 amino acids. The CDR3 protein is CASSHGLGATNYGYTF. The CDR3 nucleotides are TGTGCCAGCAGTCACGGTTTGGGGGCAACTAACTATGGCTACACCTTC.

This clone is a singleton in its sample. This chain connects TRBV5-1 to TRBJ2-1, with D uncertain. The CDR3 covers 13 residues. Germline V gene lookup returns CDR1 SGHRS and CDR2 YFSETQ. V dropped 1 base and J dropped 9 bases, with 11 bases sitting between them. CDR3 bases: TGCGCCAGCAGCTTGCGAGCGAGGAGTGAGCAGTTCTTC. Protein sequence: CASSLRARSEQFF.

About this clone: In the same sample, other DNA sequences code for this CDR3. The chain is built from TRBV5-1 and TRBJ2-2; D gene uncertain. Germline values: CDR1 SGHRS, CDR2 YFSETQ. CDR3 size: 14 residues. V was clipped by 0 bases and J by 4 bases, with 7 bases between them. CDR3 in amino acids: CASSLALSTGELFF. The CDR3 DNA reads TGCGCCAGCAGCTTGGCCCTATCCACCGGGGAGCTGTTTTTT.

The gene calls are TRBV11-2 and TRBJ1-2; TRBD1 might be the D (6 bases). V was trimmed by 1 base and J by 4 bases, leaving 16 bases between them. Germline-derived CDR1 and CDR2 are SGHAT and FQNNGV. The CDR3 has 16 amino acids. CDR3 coding DNA: TGTGCCAGCAGCTTAGGTATAGGGGGGACCTTCTATGGCTACACCTTC. This gives the protein CASSLGIGGTFYGYTF.

The chain recombines TRBV30 with TRBJ2-3, with D perhaps TRBD2 (7 bases). This CDR3 comprises 14 residues. Germline V gene sequence: CDR1 GTSNPN, CDR2 SVGIG (reference sequence). V lost 8 bases and J lost 4, with 19 bases in between. CDR3 nucleotide sequence: TGTGCCGGGAAGGGGGGCGGGAGCCCAGATACGCAGTATTTT. It codes for CAGKGGGSPDTQYF.

The rearrangement links TRBV28 to TRBJ2-4; weak D call: TRBD2 (5 bases). Trimming pared 3 bases from V and 7 bases from J, leaving 7 bases between. This CDR3 is built from 12 residues. CDR1 is MDHEN, CDR2 SYDVKM, per germline. This CDR3 is CASSFGVNIQYF. CDR3 coding DNA: TGTGCCAGCAGTTTCGGGGTGAACATTCAGTACTTC.

The V gene is TRBV6-1, the J gene TRBJ1-1; possibly TRBD1 for D (5 bases). Germline V CDR1 and CDR2: MNHNS, SASEGT. Between the trimmed V and J ends, which lost 8 bases and 4 bases, there was a span of 17 bases. This CDR3 spans 14 amino acids. The CDR3 spells CASLIDRTGTEAFF. The CDR3 DNA reads as TGTGCCAGCCTTATTGACAGAACAGGCACTGAAGCTTTCTTT.

The chain is built from TRBV7-9 and TRBJ2-1, with 8 bases aligning to TRBD2. The CDR3 length is 15 residues. After removal of 3 bases from V and 9 bases from J, the junction contained 10 bases not matched to a gene. Germline V gene lookup returns CDR1 SEHNR and CDR2 FQNEAQ (reference sequence). The CDR3 is CASSLDRNGGAEQFF. The CDR3 DNA sequence: TGTGCCAGCAGCTTGGACAGAAACGGGGGGGCTGAGCAGTTCTTC.

The chain is built from TRBV9 and TRBJ2-3; D gene ambiguous. The germline V and J ends were trimmed by 1 base and 0 bases, with 9 bases remaining between them. The CDR3 is made up of 15 amino acids. Germline CDR1 SGDLS, CDR2 YYNGEE. The CDR3 sequence is CASSVRRTSTDTQYF. Here the CDR3 DNA reads TGTGCCAGCAGCGTAAGAAGAACTAGCACAGATACGCAGTATTTT.

The rearrangement uses TRBV6-5 and TRBJ1-5; D is undetermined. V shed 0 bases and J shed 3 bases, with 6 bases lying between them. The CDR3 is 14 residues long. In germline, CDR1 is MNHEY, CDR2 SVGAGI. DNA for the CDR3: TGTGCCAGCAGTTACTCGAGACACAATCAGCCCCAGCATTTT. It codes for CASSYSRHNQPQHF.

The V call is TRBV29-1, the J call TRBJ2-7; D not certain. The V end was cut by 5 bases, the J end by 5 bases, with 10 bases between. The length of the CDR3 is 11 residues. Looked up from germline, CDR1 is SQVTM and CDR2 is ANQGSEA. This CDR3 reads CSVSDSNEQYF. The CDR3 bases are TGCAGCGTTAGTGATTCGAACGAGCAGTACTTC.

The genes are TRBV5-4 and TRBJ2-2; 8 bases line up with TRBD2. Germline assignment: CDR1 SGHNT and CDR2 YYREEE (reference sequence). J lost 2 bases, V lost 0 bases, and 6 bases had no gene match. The CDR3 spans 17 residues. The CDR3 DNA reads TGTGCCAGCAGCTTGGGGGCGGGAGGCTTAAACACCGGGGAGCTGTTTTTT. Residues: CASSLGAGGLNTGELFF. Combining the CDR3 with reference TRBV5-4 and TRBJ2-2 gives the whole variable domain ETGVTQSPTHLIKTRGQQVTLRCSSQSGHNTVSWYQQALGQGPQFIFQYYREEENGRGNFPPRFSGLQFPNYSSELNVNALELDDSALYLCASSLGAGGLNTGELFFGEGSRLTVL.

CDR3 amino acids: CASHRTYQPYEQYF. In nucleotides, the CDR3 is TGTGCCAGCCACCGGACATACCAACCCTACGAGCAGTACTTC. The chain uses TRBV28 and TRBJ2-7; possible D gene TRBD1, 5 bases. Germline-derived CDR1 and CDR2 are MDHEN and SYDVKM. V was clipped by 8 bases and J by 2 bases, with 16 bases between them. The CDR3 covers 14 residues.

The chain recombines TRBV28 with TRBJ2-7; 9 bases match TRBD1. Germline-derived CDR1 and CDR2 are MDHEN and SYDVKM. The length of the CDR3 is 14 residues. The ends lost 6 bases at V and 5 bases at J; junction bases unmatched: 8. CDR3 coding DNA: TGTGCCAGCAGCCCCGGGACAGGGTCGGACGAGCAGTACTTC. Translating it yields CASSPGTGSDEQYF.

The chain employs TRBV5-1 and TRBJ2-3; D uncertain. Germline V gene lookup returns CDR1 SGHRS and CDR2 YFSETQ. The CDR3 is 15 amino acids. V was cut by 0 bases and J by 2 bases, with 10 bases left in between. Here the CDR3 DNA reads TGCGCCAGCAGCTTGGGCGTCCAGCACACAGATACGCAGTATTTT. Translation: CASSLGVQHTDTQYF.

This chain links TRBV13 with TRBJ2-7; 11 bases align to TRBD2. Germline CDR1 is PRHDT and CDR2 is FYEKMQ (reference sequence). The CDR3 covers 15 residues. With V trimmed by 2 bases and J by 2 bases, 2 bases remained unmatched. The CDR3 nucleotides read TGTGCCAGCAGCTTAACTAGCGGGAGAACCTACGAGCAGTACTTC. Translating it yields CASSLTSGRTYEQYF.

CDR3 sequence (DNA): TGTGCCAGCATGGCTAGCGGGAGCAATCTCAATGAGCAGTTCTTC. Protein: CASMASGSNLNEQFF. The chain combines TRBV25-1 with TRBJ2-1; 10 bases line up with TRBD2. The germline CDR1 and CDR2 sequences are MGHDK and SYGVNS. The CDR3 length is 15 residues. Trimming took 7 bases from V and 6 from J; bases not matched to a gene: 9.

The V and J genes are TRBV6-5 and TRBJ2-7, with TRBD2 matching over 7 bases. This CDR3 has 14 amino acids. J was trimmed by 5 bases and V by 7 bases; bases with no gene match: 11. Germline CDR1 MNHEY, CDR2 SVGAGI. CDR3 protein: CASTGLVGADEQYF. The CDR3 DNA reads TGTGCCAGCACCGGACTAGTGGGAGCGGACGAGCAGTACTTC.

The chain joins TRBV9 to TRBJ2-1; D call uncertain. Trimming left V 4 bases short and J 7 bases short, with 12 bases between. The germline V gene has CDR1 SGDLS and CDR2 YYNGEE. The CDR3 runs to 13 residues. The DNA of the CDR3 is TGTGCCAGCAGCTCCAGTCCGGATAATGAGCAGTTCTTC. It translates to CASSSSPDNEQFF.

CDR3 residues: CASSSLPGLAGTRVTGELFF. CDR3 bases: TGTGCCAGCAGCTCCCTACCGGGACTAGCGGGGACGCGTGTCACCGGGGAGCTGTTTTTT. The chain links TRBV7-3 to TRBJ2-2; 13 bases fit TRBD2. This CDR3 is built from 20 residues. CDR1 and CDR2 from the germline V gene are SGHTA and FQGTGA. Germline trimming cut 4 bases from V and 4 bases from J; bases unmatched to any gene: 15.

This clone was recorded once. The chain is built from TRBV19 and TRBJ2-6; D gene ambiguous. Germline-derived CDR1 and CDR2 are LNHDA and SQIVND (reference sequence). V was shortened by 3 bases and J by 0 bases, with 6 bases between the two germline ends. This CDR3 region has 15 residues. The CDR3 loop reads CASSMASSGANVLTF. DNA of the CDR3: TGTGCCAGTAGTATGGCTAGCTCTGGGGCCAACGTCCTGACTTTC.

The chain employs TRBV29-1 and TRBJ1-2; 8 nucleotides line up with TRBD1. This CDR3 is built from 15 residues. V dropped 6 bases and J dropped 8; count of bases not matched to a gene: 17. The germline V gene encodes CDR1 SQVTM and CDR2 ANQGSEA. The CDR3 sequence: CSVGVWTGRSGGYTF. The CDR3 nucleotides read TGCAGCGTGGGGGTTTGGACAGGGCGGTCGGGAGGCTACACCTTC.

This sequence joins TRBV4-2 and TRBJ2-7; 7 nucleotides agree with TRBD1. CDR1 and CDR2 (germline): LGHNA, YNFKEQ. The ends lost 1 base at V and 1 base at J; junction bases unmatched: 10. The CDR3 is 17 residues long. CDR3 amino acids: CASSQAISLTGSYEQYF. The CDR3 DNA reads TGTGCCAGCAGCCAAGCCATTTCCTTGACAGGGTCCTACGAGCAGTACTTC.